The 30 T cell receptor beta chains listed next were all sequenced from one sample in a study of T cells in Graves' hyperthyroidism and ophthalmopathy. Amplification of TCR beta CDR3 regions was performed using RNA transcripts as template. First-round RT-PCR with HTBI primers amplified the TCR CDR3 region. TCRdb re-called the multiplex PCR reads with MiXCR, one entry per CDR3 protein. The sample shows roughly 740,000 distinct CDR3 sequences, 15% to 20% of them seen only once. Sequencing input: blood. The source is a man between 18 and 35 years old with Graves' hyperthyroidism.

This chain links TRBV11-2 with TRBJ2-3; D unresolved. Trimming took 6 bases from V and 2 from J, leaving 9 bases between them. This CDR3 contains 13 residues. Germline CDR1 and CDR2: SGHAT and FQNNGV. CDR3 sequence reads: CASRRYVTDTQYF. DNA of the CDR3: TGTGCCAGCAGGCGCTATGTCACAGATACGCAGTATTTT.

This clonotype was seen repeatedly, ten times or more. CDR3 DNA sequence: TGTGCCTCCGTGGGACAGGCCGATTCACCCCTCCACTTT. Its protein is CASVGQADSPLHF. The chain recombines TRBV10-3 with TRBJ1-6, with TRBD1 identical over 8 bases. The CDR3 extends over 13 amino acids. Per the germline V gene, CDR1 is ENHRY and CDR2 is SYGVKD. V lost 11 bases, J lost 8 bases, and 8 bases stayed unmatched.

The chain recombines TRBV30 with TRBJ1-5; D unresolved. CDR3 size: 14 residues. V was pared by 1 base and J by 0 bases, with 7 bases between. CDR1 and CDR2 from the germline V gene are GTSNPN and SVGIG (reference sequence). The CDR3 reads CAWSGVYSNQPQHF. Written as DNA, the CDR3 is TGTGCCTGGAGTGGTGTCTATAGCAATCAGCCCCAGCATTTT.

A word on this clonotype: A read error may produce the germline difference seen at one junction end. The chain recombines TRBV12-3 or TRBV12-4 with TRBJ2-5; either TRBD1 or TRBD2 may fit D (6 bases each). This CDR3 region has 12 residues. CDR3 DNA sequence: TGTGCCAGCAGTTTCATATCCGGGGGCCAGAACTTC. Translation gives CASSFISGGQNF.

This clonotype was detected once. One base away lies a much larger clone, so this may be a sequencing read error. Here the CDR3 reads CASTQTGYSYGYTF. In DNA, the CDR3 is TGTGCCAGCACCCAGACAGGTTATAGCTATGGCTACACCTTC. V is TRBV7-2 and J is TRBJ1-2; a possible D gene is TRBD1 (6 bases). This CDR3 is built from 14 residues. Germline V CDR1 and CDR2: SGHTA, FQGNSA. V was trimmed by 7 bases and J by 4 bases, leaving 16 bases between them.

This clonotype was counted ten times or more. The gene calls are TRBV28 and TRBJ2-7, with 11 bases fitting TRBD1. CDR1 MDHEN and CDR2 SYDVKM come from the germline V gene. CDR3 size: 14 residues. J was trimmed by 6 bases and V by 3 bases; bases with no gene match: 4. CDR3 amino acids: CASSFPGQGVEQYF. CDR3 sequence (DNA): TGTGCCAGCAGTTTCCCGGGACAGGGGGTCGAGCAGTACTTC.

The CDR3 protein is CSARRNQETQYF. CDR3 nucleotides: TGCAGTGCTAGGCGGAACCAAGAGACCCAGTACTTC. The chain joins TRBV20-1 to TRBJ2-5, with unresolved D. Germline loops: CDR1 DFQATT, CDR2 SNEGSKA (reference sequence). The ends were cut back, 3 bases at V and 0 bases at J, with 5 bases in the middle. The CDR3 contains 12 residues.

This clonotype was counted between two and nine times. At one end the junction does not follow the germline gene, possibly because of a read error. The chain couples TRBV7-6 to TRBJ2-1; no firm D call. The CDR3 is 15 residues long. The V gene's germline CDR1 is SGHVS and CDR2 FNYEAQ. The CDR3 sequence: CASSPLGSLGNKQFF. CDR3 sequence (DNA): TGTGCCAGCAGCCCCCTGGGGTCCTTGGGCAATAAGCAGTTCTTC.

There are many counts of this clonotype. V is TRBV28 and J is TRBJ1-3, with D maybe TRBD1 (5 bases). The CDR3 contains 14 residues. Looked up from germline, CDR1 is MDHEN and CDR2 is SYDVKM. The V and J ends lost 3 bases and 2 bases respectively, with 8 bases between them. The CDR3 DNA reads TGTGCCAGCAGTTTCGGGGGAACTGGAAACACCATATATTTT. Translating gives CASSFGGTGNTIYF.

The V call is TRBV28, the J call TRBJ2-7; D call uncertain. The CDR3 is 13 residues long. CDR1 is MDHEN and CDR2 is SYDVKM in the germline V gene. Between the trimmed V and J ends, which lost 5 bases and 5 bases, there was a span of 13 bases. The CDR3 sequence: CASSIMLVDEQYF. Written as DNA, the CDR3 is TGTGCCAGCAGTATAATGTTGGTCGACGAGCAGTACTTC. Full variable domain (outside the CDR3, taken from reference TRBV28 and TRBJ2-7): DVKVTQSSRYLVKRTGEKVFLECVQDMDHENMFWYRQDPGLGLRLIYFSYDVKMKEKGDIPEGYSVSREKKERFSLILESASTNQTSMYLCASSIMLVDEQYFGPGTRLTVT.

Concerning this clonotype itself: A junction boundary mismatches the germline segment, possibly from a read error. The rearrangement joins TRBV28 to TRBJ2-2; D perhaps matches TRBD2 (5 bases). In germline, CDR1 is MDHEN, CDR2 SYDVKM. The CDR3 sequence is 16 residues long. In DNA, the CDR3 is TGTGCCAGCAGTGCCATGCCCTCTAGCCACCCCGGGGAGCTGTCTTTT. Translating it yields CASSAMPSSHPGELSF.

In its sample, this clonotype was seen a few times. The chain has TRBV20-1 and TRBJ2-7; 8 bases fit TRBD2. Unmatched junction bases numbered 5, after V lost 3 bases and J lost 1 base. Germline V CDR1 and CDR2: DFQATT, SNEGSKA (reference sequence). This CDR3 has 14 residues. The CDR3 spells CSAREGTSSYEQYF. The CDR3 nucleotides read TGCAGTGCTAGGGAGGGGACTAGTTCCTACGAGCAGTACTTC.

J is TRBJ2-3 and V is TRBV6-5; TRBD1 matches at 9 bases. The V segment lost 0 bases and the J segment 6 bases; nucleotides outside the gene matches: 16. The CDR3 has 19 amino acids. Germline CDR1 and CDR2: MNHEY and SVGAGI. The CDR3 bases are TGTGCCAGCAGTTACTCGAGTCCGGGGGCAAACAGGGGGCGCGATACGCAGTATTTT. Its protein is CASSYSSPGANRGRDTQYF.

The sample holds a few counts of this clonotype. This sequence joins TRBV9 and TRBJ2-7; 8 bases align to TRBD2. Germline V gene data show CDR1 as SGDLS and CDR2 as YYNGEE. V trimming: 0 bases; J trimming: 5 bases; junction bases outside the gene matches: 10. The CDR3 consists of 16 residues. In DNA form, the CDR3 reads TGTGCCAGCAGCGTAGTTCGTGGAGCGGGAGTCCACGAGCAGTACTTC. Translating it yields CASSVVRGAGVHEQYF.

The V gene is TRBV19, the J gene TRBJ1-1; D unresolved. Germline assignment: CDR1 LNHDA and CDR2 SQIVND (reference sequence). The CDR3 length is 12 residues. The V end lost 2 bases, the J end lost 7 bases, and 8 bases lay between the germline ends. The CDR3 DNA is TGTGCCAGTAGTATAAGGCCAGATGAAGCTTTCTTT. Its protein is CASSIRPDEAFF.

At least ten counts were recorded for this clonotype. DNA for the CDR3: TGTGCCAGCAGCAGTGACGGTTACGAGCAGTACTTC. Translation gives CASSSDGYEQYF. The gene calls are TRBV11-3 and TRBJ2-7, with D hard to call. In germline, CDR1 is SGHNT, CDR2 YENEEA. The length of the CDR3 is 12 residues. V shed 5 bases and J shed 4 bases, with 9 bases lying between them.

This clonotype was observed at least ten times. The genes are TRBV27 and TRBJ2-6; D not resolved. Germline V gene sequence: CDR1 MNHEY, CDR2 SMNVEV (reference sequence). The CDR3 length is 16 residues. V was shortened by 5 bases and J by 0 bases, with 11 bases between the two germline ends. CDR3 residues: CASSGLRNSGANVLTF. DNA for the CDR3: TGTGCCAGCAGTGGCCTACGGAACTCTGGGGCCAACGTCCTGACTTTC. Supplemented by reference TRBV27 and TRBJ2-6, the full variable domain reads EAQVTQNPRYLITVTGKKLTVTCSQNMNHEYMSWYRQDPGLGLRQIYYSMNVEVTDKGDVPEGYKVSRKEKRNFPLILESPSPNQTSLYFCASSGLRNSGANVLTFGAGSRLTVL.

The table lists this clonotype with a few counts. The genes are TRBV7-9 and TRBJ2-7, with a possible D match to TRBD2 (6 bases). The ends were cut back, 5 bases at V and 3 bases at J, with 14 bases in the middle. The CDR3 contains 14 residues. Germline V lookup: CDR1 SEHNR, CDR2 FQNEAQ (reference sequence). The DNA for the CDR3 is TGTGCCAGCAGCGGAGACGGGAGAGTCTACGAGCAGTACTTC. Its translation is CASSGDGRVYEQYF.

This clonotype was detected many times. The V call is TRBV20-1, the J call TRBJ2-1; D gene ambiguous. The CDR3 spans 15 residues. Germline CDR1 and CDR2: DFQATT and SNEGSKA (reference sequence). The V end was cut by 0 bases, the J end by 6 bases, with 15 bases between. In nucleotides, the CDR3 is TGCAGTGCTAGAGATCCTGGTTTCCGTGGCAATGAGCAGTTCTTC. It yields the protein CSARDPGFRGNEQFF.

Regarding this clonotype: Since the CDR3 does not end with the conserved phenylalanine or tryptophan, this likely comes from a read error. The chain carries TRBV11-3 and TRBJ1-1; tentatively, D is TRBD1 (5 bases). Germline assignment: CDR1 SGHNT and CDR2 YENEEA. V lost 0 bases to trimming and J lost 4 bases, with 12 bases between them. The CDR3 loop spans 15 amino acids. The CDR3 DNA sequence: TGTGCCAGCAGCTTAGATCTATTAACAGGCACTGAAGCTTTCCTT. Amino acid sequence: CASSLDLLTGTEAFL.

This clonotype was counted ten times or more. This chain uses TRBV20-1 with TRBJ2-6; tentatively, D is TRBD2 (5 bases). Trimming took off 6 bases at V and 4 bases at J, with 10 bases between the two ends. Per germline, CDR1 DFQATT and CDR2 SNEGSKA (reference sequence). CDR3 length equals 13 residues. CDR3 sequence reads: CSARRAGANVLTF. CDR3 DNA sequence: TGCAGTGCAAGGCGGGCCGGGGCCAACGTCCTGACTTTC.

The chain combines TRBV27 with TRBJ2-5; a weak D match, TRBD2 (7 bases). V lost 2 bases, J lost 6 bases, and 10 bases lay in between. The CDR3 runs to 13 residues. Per germline, CDR1 MNHEY and CDR2 SMNVEV (reference sequence). CDR3 sequence: CASSLMGGQTQYF. The CDR3 region has the DNA TGTGCCAGCAGTTTAATGGGGGGGCAGACCCAGTACTTC.

The sample holds many counts of this clonotype. V gene TRBV12-3 or TRBV12-4 combines with J gene TRBJ2-7; TRBD1 matches at 7 bases. This CDR3 contains 15 residues. V was clipped by 1 base and J by 1 base; unmatched bases: 4. CDR3 nucleotide sequence: TGTGCCAGCAGTTTAGGAGGGGGCGAATCCTACGAGCAGTACTTC. This codes for CASSLGGGESYEQYF.

At least ten counts were recorded for this clonotype. The J gene is TRBJ2-7, the V gene TRBV6-2 or TRBV6-3; no clear D gene. The CDR3 extends over 12 amino acids. The ends were cut back, 3 bases at V and 6 bases at J, with 9 bases in the middle. Germline CDR1 MNHEY, CDR2 SVGEGT. The CDR3 reads CASSYGLPEQYF. The DNA for the CDR3 is TGTGCCAGCAGTTATGGTCTTCCCGAGCAGTACTTC.

This clonotype was recorded a few times. V gene TRBV12-3 or TRBV12-4 combines with J gene TRBJ1-4, with D possibly being TRBD1 (6 bases). The CDR3 extends over 15 amino acids. V dropped 5 bases and J dropped 8 bases, with 18 bases sitting between them. The DNA for the CDR3 is TGTGCCAGCAGTCGAACAGGGACGTACAAAGAAAAACTGTTTTTT. Its protein is CASSRTGTYKEKLFF.

J is TRBJ2-7 and V is TRBV20-1; D call uncertain. CDR3 size: 15 residues. Germline CDR1 is DFQATT and CDR2 is SNEGSKA (reference sequence). The germline V and J ends were trimmed by 0 bases and 4 bases, with 16 bases remaining between them. As DNA, the CDR3 is TGCAGTGCTAGAGATCTCTCGCTGGGCTCGTACGAGCAGTACTTC. Protein: CSARDLSLGSYEQYF.

J is TRBJ2-2 and V is TRBV6-2 or TRBV6-3; TRBD1 agrees at 9 bases. The CDR3 consists of 15 residues. Germline-derived CDR1 and CDR2 are MNHEY and SVGEGT. V trimming: 7 bases; J trimming: 3 bases; junction bases outside the gene matches: 6. CDR3 DNA sequence: TGTGCCAGCAACTTGGGACAGGGCGACACCGGGGAGCTGTTTTTT. Protein: CASNLGQGDTGELFF.

This clonotype has only a few counts. The DNA for the CDR3 is TGCGCCAGCAGCTTGGACAGGGGAGATAGTGAGCAGTTCTTC. Translated: CASSLDRGDSEQFF. This chain connects TRBV5-1 to TRBJ2-1, with 7 bases aligning to TRBD1. The J segment lost 9 bases and the V segment lost 0 bases, leaving 6 bases of the junction unmatched. CDR3 size: 14 residues. Germline-derived CDR1 and CDR2 are SGHRS and YFSETQ.

This clonotype was observed a few times. The rearrangement links TRBV10-3 to TRBJ2-7; the D gene is possibly TRBD2 (6 bases). CDR3 length: 15 residues. The germline V gene encodes CDR1 ENHRY and CDR2 SYGVKD. Trimming left V 3 bases short and J 2 bases short, with 14 bases between. The CDR3 DNA follows: TGTGCCATCAGTGACACGGGGAGGAGAACCTACGAGCAGTACTTC. It is translated as CAISDTGRRTYEQYF.

The table lists this clonotype with many counts. V is TRBV11-3 and J is TRBJ2-3; TRBD2 matches 7 bases. From germline, CDR1 is SGHNT and CDR2 YENEEA. The CDR3 totals 13 residues. The V gene end was trimmed by 5 bases and the J gene end by 6 bases; junction bases not matched to a gene: 5. CDR3 in amino acids: CASSTRGDDTQYF. As DNA, the CDR3 is TGTGCCAGCAGCACACGGGGGGACGATACGCAGTATTTT.